This T cell receptor (beta chain) was documented in a study of CD8+ T cells in alopecia areata. Researchers sorted CD4+ cells into CD25+CD127- cells for roughly 5 patients. The sorting of PBMCs gave CD4+ and CD8+ T cells. RNA extraction and reverse transcription yielded cDNA as sequencing template. The repertoire was sequenced with immunoSEQ multiplex PCR; TCRdb's copy has only in-frame clones and lacks some. The table records about 37,000 clones, around 50% of them present only once. Trimming stripped 5 bases from V and 6 bases from J, with 17 bases between. CDR1 is GTSNPN and CDR2 is SVGIG in the germline V gene (reference sequence). The CDR3 totals 13 residues.

The material sequenced was CD4+ Tregs sorted from blood. V is TRBV30 and J is TRBJ2-7; tentative D call: TRBD1 (5 bases). The sequence derives from a human donor with alopecia areata. The CDR3 DNA is TGTGCCTGGGAGCAGGGTCACGGTCTCGAGCAGTACTTC. Encoded protein: CAWEQGHGLEQYF.